The 24 T cell receptor beta chains listed next were all sequenced from one sample in a study of cytomegalovirus exposure and HLA in healthy donors. The PCR ran on 60 Vbeta and 13 Jbeta primers. This table comes from immunoSEQ multiplex PCR, and its TCRdb copy is limited to in-frame clones, with some not included. The sample lists roughly 200,000 clones, around 89% occurring once. Sequences were obtained from PBMCs. Receptor source: a woman younger than 35 in good health and CMV-seronegative.

V and J are TRBV5-6 and TRBJ1-5; TRBD1 matches at 11 bases. The V gene end was trimmed by 4 bases and the J gene end by 9 bases; junction bases not matched to a gene: 9. The CDR3 is 15 amino acids. Germline CDR1 SGHDT, CDR2 YYEEEE. This CDR3 reads CASSGGTGGEAPQHF. Here the CDR3 DNA reads TGTGCCAGCAGCGGAGGGACAGGGGGAGAGGCGCCCCAGCATTTT. Variable domain in full (rest from reference TRBV5-6 and TRBJ1-5): DAGVTQSPTHLIKTRGQQVTLRCSPKSGHDTVSWYQQALGQGPQFIFQYYEEEERQRGNFPDRFSGHQFPNYSSELNVNALLLGDSALYLCASSGGTGGEAPQHFGDGTRLSIL.

Remarks on this clone: At one end, the junction sequence differs from germline, possibly due to a read error. The rearrangement joins TRBV5-1 to TRBJ1-5; TRBD1 aligns across 8 bases. Germline CDR1 is SGHRS and CDR2 is YFSETQ. CDR3 length equals 15 residues. The CDR3 nucleotides read TGCGCCAGCAGCTTGGCAGGGGGCCGCAATCAGCCCCTGGATTTT. It is translated as CASSLAGGRNQPLDF.

The rearrangement links TRBV25-1 to TRBJ2-2; TRBD1 agrees at 8 bases. The CDR3 has 15 amino acids. Germline lookup yields CDR1 MGHDK and CDR2 SYGVNS. The junction had 7 bases not matched to a gene; V was cut back by 7 bases and J by 3 bases. The CDR3 nucleotides read TGTGCCAGCACAGGGACAGGTTCGGACACCGGGGAGCTGTTTTTT. It yields the protein CASTGTGSDTGELFF.

The V and J genes are TRBV6-5 and TRBJ2-7; TRBD1 matches 7 bases. J lost 5 bases, V lost 6 bases, and 7 bases had no gene match. The V gene's germline CDR1 is MNHEY and CDR2 SVGAGI. This CDR3 contains 13 residues. For the CDR3, the DNA is TGTGCCAGCAGGGCCACAGGGGCTCACGAGCAGTACTTC. As protein: CASRATGAHEQYF.

J is TRBJ1-1 and V is TRBV19, with 7 bases identical to TRBD1. Germline V lookup: CDR1 LNHDA, CDR2 SQIVND (reference sequence). Germline trimming cut 3 bases from V and 0 bases from J; bases unmatched to any gene: 4. The CDR3 length is 15 residues. This CDR3 is CASSMWTGLNTEAFF. Here the CDR3 DNA reads TGTGCCAGTAGTATGTGGACAGGCCTGAACACTGAAGCTTTCTTT.

In DNA, the CDR3 is TGCGCCAGCAGTCGGGACAGGGATAGCTACGAGCAGTACTTC. It encodes CASSRDRDSYEQYF. This chain connects TRBV5-1 to TRBJ2-5, with 9 bases matching TRBD1. The tail of the sequence fits TRBJ2-7 better, so the J call may be wrong. Germline V lookup: CDR1 SGHRS, CDR2 YFSETQ. The CDR3 runs 14 residues.

This clone was recorded a few times. The genes are TRBV7-9 and TRBJ2-7, with D possibly matching TRBD1 (6 bases). Germline V gives CDR1 SEHNR, CDR2 FQNEAQ (reference sequence). The CDR3 extends over 14 amino acids. V was shortened by 4 bases and J by 6 bases, with 16 bases between the two germline ends. Here the CDR3 DNA reads TGTGCCAGCAGCTCGAACCCCACAGGGCCCGAGCAGTACTTC. Translation: CASSSNPTGPEQYF.

The chain recombines TRBV7-6 with TRBJ1-2; possible D gene TRBD1, 5 bases. Germline loops: CDR1 SGHVS, CDR2 FNYEAQ. CDR3 length: 16 residues. Trimming shortened V by 1 base and J by 7 bases, and 19 bases separated the two germline ends. The CDR3 here is CASSLETTESSFGYTF. CDR3 DNA sequence: TGTGCCAGCAGCTTAGAGACGACAGAGTCCTCCTTTGGCTACACCTTC.

The rearrangement links TRBV21-1 to TRBJ1-1; the table assigns TRBD1, which was not confirmed against the DNA. TRBV21-1 is described as a pseudogene. The CDR3 runs to 16 residues. The CDR3 DNA sequence: TGTGCCAGCAGCAAAGAGGAAGGGGGCGCCAACACTGAAGCTTTCTTT. Translation: CASSKEEGGANTEAFF.

This clone showed up just once. The V call is TRBV4-1, the J call TRBJ2-6; D may be TRBD2 (6 bases). There are 16 residues in the CDR3. V lost 0 bases and J 4 bases, leaving 10 bases between the germline ends. Germline V gene data show CDR1 as MGHRA and CDR2 as YSYEKL. CDR3 coding DNA: TGCGCCAGCAGCCAAGAACGGGGGAGGGGGGCCAACGTCCTGACTTTC. As protein: CASSQERGRGANVLTF.

This chain uses TRBV7-2 with TRBJ2-1, with 8 bases that match TRBD1. CDR3 size: 16 residues. Unmatched junction bases numbered 11, after V lost 6 bases and J lost 4 bases. Germline CDR1 SGHTA, CDR2 FQGNSA. The CDR3 spells CASRRQGPSVYNEQFF. CDR3 in DNA: TGTGCCAGCAGAAGACAGGGGCCGTCGGTATACAATGAGCAGTTCTTC.

The V gene is TRBV7-9, the J gene TRBJ2-3; 7 bases are shared with TRBD1. The CDR3 loop spans 13 amino acids. The germline CDR1 and CDR2 sequences are SEHNR and FQNEAQ (reference sequence). J gave up 6 bases and V 1 base, and 1 base lay outside the gene matches. CDR3 residues: CASSLVRGDTQYF. The CDR3 DNA sequence: TGTGCCAGCAGCTTAGTCAGGGGGGATACGCAGTATTTT.

The V and J genes are TRBV5-1 and TRBJ2-5; perhaps TRBD1 as D (6 bases). Trimming left V 4 bases short and J 7 bases short, with 14 bases between. The CDR3 sequence is 13 residues long. CDR1 and CDR2 from the germline V gene are SGHRS and YFSETQ. The CDR3 bases are TGCGCCAGCAGCGAGGACAGCCCAATGACCCAGTACTTC. It yields the protein CASSEDSPMTQYF.

The chain has TRBV6-5 and TRBJ2-7; 11 nucleotides match TRBD2. V trimming: 7 bases; J trimming: 5 bases; junction bases outside the gene matches: 7. This CDR3 is 14 amino acids long. Per germline, CDR1 MNHEY and CDR2 SVGAGI. The CDR3 DNA is TGTGCCAGCACCGATAGCGGGGGGGCCAACGAGCAGTACTTC. Its translation: CASTDSGGANEQYF.

The J gene is TRBJ1-4, the V gene TRBV4-3; 8 bases are a match to TRBD1. In germline, CDR1 is LGHNA, CDR2 YSLEER. Unmatched junction bases numbered 10, after V lost 6 bases and J lost 7 bases. The CDR3 loop spans 15 amino acids. CDR3 amino acids: CASSPGDRGSEKLFF. The CDR3 DNA follows: TGCGCCAGCAGTCCCGGAGACAGGGGTAGTGAAAAACTGTTTTTT.

This chain connects TRBV7-6 to TRBJ2-7; a weak D match, TRBD2 (5 bases). CDR3 length: 13 residues. CDR1 is SGHVS and CDR2 is FNYEAQ in the germline V gene. The V and J ends lost 0 bases and 4 bases respectively, with 7 bases between them. In DNA, the CDR3 is TGTGCCAGCAGCTTAGCGGGCGGGTACGAGCAGTACTTC. It yields the protein CASSLAGGYEQYF.

The V and J genes are TRBV12-1 and TRBJ2-5; the table's D call of TRBD1 was not tested on the DNA. The DNA end favors TRBJ2-7, so the J call may be wrong. TRBV12-1 has pseudogene status. The CDR3 extends over 16 amino acids. This CDR3 reads CASSFDGTGRLCEQYF. For the CDR3, the DNA is TGTGCCAGCAGCTTTGACGGGACAGGGAGGTTGTGCGAGCAGTACTTC.

The CDR3 loop is CASSQDGPKANEKLFF. CDR3 sequence (DNA): TGCGCCAGCAGCCAAGATGGGCCAAAGGCCAATGAAAAACTGTTTTTT. The chain couples TRBV4-3 to TRBJ1-4; D gene uncertain. V dropped 0 bases and J dropped 5 bases, with 13 bases sitting between them. The CDR3 is made up of 16 amino acids. The germline CDR1 and CDR2 sequences are LGHNA and YSLEER.

V and J are TRBV5-4 and TRBJ2-7; TRBD2 matches 13 bases. The CDR3 extends over 16 amino acids. Per germline, CDR1 SGHNT and CDR2 YYREEE (reference sequence). The trim removed 0 bases at V and 4 bases at J, leaving 4 bases unmatched. CDR3 region: CASSLAGTSGNYEQYF. The CDR3 nucleotides read TGTGCCAGCAGCTTGGCCGGGACTAGCGGGAATTACGAGCAGTACTTC.

DNA of the CDR3: TGTGCCAGCAGATTACAGGTCGTAGGTGAAAAACTGTTTTTT. The encoded protein is CASRLQVVGEKLFF. This chain connects TRBV11-2 to TRBJ1-4, with D possibly matching TRBD1 (5 bases). This CDR3 has 14 amino acids. With 6 bases removed from V and 7 bases from J, the gap between germline ends came to 15 bases. Germline V gene data show CDR1 as SGHAT and CDR2 as FQNNGV.

The chain is built from TRBV20-1 and TRBJ2-7; D not resolved. This CDR3 has 11 residues. V was clipped by 3 bases and J by 3 bases, with 6 bases between them. The germline V gene encodes CDR1 DFQATT and CDR2 SNEGSKA (reference sequence). CDR3 protein: CSASPGYEQYF. The CDR3 bases are TGCAGTGCTAGCCCCGGCTACGAGCAGTACTTC.

The rearrangement uses TRBV19 and TRBJ1-1; 11 nucleotides agree with TRBD1. The length of the CDR3 is 17 residues. The V segment lost 6 bases and the J segment 1 base; nucleotides outside the gene matches: 10. CDR1 LNHDA and CDR2 SQIVND come from the germline V gene (reference sequence). DNA for the CDR3: TGTGCCAGTAGCGACTGGGACAGGGGGTGGGGGAACACTGAAGCTTTCTTT. Translating gives CASSDWDRGWGNTEAFF.

The rearrangement links TRBV7-2 to TRBJ1-2; D not certain. V dropped 5 bases and J dropped 5 bases, with 9 bases sitting between them. Germline V gives CDR1 SGHTA, CDR2 FQGNSA. This CDR3 is 12 amino acids long. CDR3 sequence: CASSARNYGYTF. In nucleotides, the CDR3 is TGTGCCAGCAGCGCGCGGAATTATGGCTACACCTTC.

This chain joins TRBV27 and TRBJ1-5; no clear D. This CDR3 spans 14 amino acids. Trimming took off 2 bases at V and 4 bases at J, with 9 bases between the two ends. The germline gives CDR1 MNHEY, CDR2 SMNVEV (reference sequence). The CDR3 is CASSLGQLNQPQHF. CDR3 nucleotides: TGTGCCAGCAGTTTAGGGCAGCTTAATCAGCCCCAGCATTTT.